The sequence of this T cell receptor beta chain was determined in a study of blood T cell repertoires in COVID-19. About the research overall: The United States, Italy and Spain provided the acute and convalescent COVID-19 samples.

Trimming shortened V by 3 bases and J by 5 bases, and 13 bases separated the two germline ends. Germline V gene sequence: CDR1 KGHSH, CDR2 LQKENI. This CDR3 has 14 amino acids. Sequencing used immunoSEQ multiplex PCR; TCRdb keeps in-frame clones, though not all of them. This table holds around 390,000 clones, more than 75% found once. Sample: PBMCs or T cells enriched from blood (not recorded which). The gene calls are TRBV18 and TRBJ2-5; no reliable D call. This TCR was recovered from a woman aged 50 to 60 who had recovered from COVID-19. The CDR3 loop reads CASSPVQVPETQYF. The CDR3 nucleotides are TGTGCCAGCTCACCGGTCCAGGTCCCTGAGACCCAGTACTTC. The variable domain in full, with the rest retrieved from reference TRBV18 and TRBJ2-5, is NAGVMQNPRHLVRRRGQEARLRCSPMKGHSHVYWYRQLPEEGLKFMVYLQKENIIDESGMPKERFSAEFPKEGPSILRIQQVVRGDSAAYFCASSPVQVPETQYFGPGTRLLVL.